This T cell receptor beta chain comes out of a study of T cells in Graves' hyperthyroidism and ophthalmopathy. Study details: Before treatment of any kind, peripheral blood was taken at initial diagnosis.

The TCR beta CDR3 regions underwent amplification using RNA transcripts as the source. Carried out on the TCR CDR3, a first-round RT-PCR used the HTBI primer set. TCRdb ran MiXCR on the multiplex PCR reads and lists one entry per CDR3 protein. The sample has under 350,000 distinct CDR3 sequences, around 20% seen once; the top ten hold less than 65%. General study results and limits: Prediction of ophthalmopathy progression came a median around 6.5 months pre-onset. Stable hyperthyroidism was separated from ophthalmopathy by a model based on 13 V-J features.

Comments on this clonotype: Its cognate antigen is unknown.

Used for diagnoses were clinical symptoms, serum thyroxine and TRAb, thyroid ultrasound and orbital computed tomography. Germline CDR1 reads DFQATT; CDR2 reads SNEGSKA (reference sequence). The CDR3 is 16 amino acids. V was shortened by 4 bases and J by 0 bases, with 18 bases between the two germline ends. The rearrangement uses TRBV20-1 and TRBJ1-1; D gene unclear. The sequenced sample consisted of blood. This receptor was identified in a woman between 45 and 60 years old with Graves' hyperthyroidism. The CDR3 nucleotides read TGCAGTGCTAACCGGGATCTGTCGCCATTGAACACTGAAGCTTTCTTT. Translating it yields CSANRDLSPLNTEAFF.